Sequencing of this TCR beta chain was carried out in a study of T cell changes during pregnancy in multiple sclerosis. Libraries were prepared by immunoSEQ multiplex PCR; TCRdb keeps only in-frame clonotypes and omits some of them. The table records some 46,000 clones, 90% to 95% of them present only once. The CDR3 consists of 19 residues. J gave up 0 bases and V 5 bases, and 13 bases lay outside the gene matches. CDR1 is SGHAT and CDR2 is FQNNGV in the germline V gene. The sequencing here drew on CD4+ T cells from peripheral blood mononuclear cells, taken after pregnancy. The sequence was collected from a female donor with multiple sclerosis, enrolled in a pregnancy study. V and J are TRBV11-2 and TRBJ1-3; 10 positions agree with TRBD1. CDR3 nucleotide sequence: TGTGCCAGCAGCAGGAGGGACAGGGGCCGCCTGAGCTCTGGAAACACCATATATTTT. This sequence encodes CASSRRDRGRLSSGNTIYF.